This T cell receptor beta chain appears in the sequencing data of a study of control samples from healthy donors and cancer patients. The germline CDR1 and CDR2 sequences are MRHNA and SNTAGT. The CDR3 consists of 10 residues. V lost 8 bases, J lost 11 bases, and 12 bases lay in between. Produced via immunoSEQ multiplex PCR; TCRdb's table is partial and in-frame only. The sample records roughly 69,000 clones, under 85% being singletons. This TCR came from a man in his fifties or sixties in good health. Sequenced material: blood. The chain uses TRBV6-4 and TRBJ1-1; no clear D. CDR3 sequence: CASLSISAFF. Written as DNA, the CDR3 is TGTGCCAGCCTATCTATCTCGGCTTTCTTT.